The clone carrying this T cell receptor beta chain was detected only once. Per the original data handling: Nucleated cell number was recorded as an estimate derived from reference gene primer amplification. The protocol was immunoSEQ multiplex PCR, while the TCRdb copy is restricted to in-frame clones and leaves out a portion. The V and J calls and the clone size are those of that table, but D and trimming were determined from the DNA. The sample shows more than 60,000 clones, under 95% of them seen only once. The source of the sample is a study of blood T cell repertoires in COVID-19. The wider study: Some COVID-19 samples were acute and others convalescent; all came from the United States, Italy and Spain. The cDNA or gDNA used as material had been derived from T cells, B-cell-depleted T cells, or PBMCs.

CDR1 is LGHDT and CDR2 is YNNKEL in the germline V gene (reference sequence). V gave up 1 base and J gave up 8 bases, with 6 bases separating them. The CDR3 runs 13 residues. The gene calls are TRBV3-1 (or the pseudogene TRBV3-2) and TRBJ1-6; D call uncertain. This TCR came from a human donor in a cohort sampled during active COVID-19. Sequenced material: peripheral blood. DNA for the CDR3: TGTGCCAGCAGCCAAGCGCGGGATTCACCCCTCCACTTT. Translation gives CASSQARDSPLHF.